This TCR beta chain was observed in a study of blood T cell repertoires in COVID-19. At the level of the study: From T cells, B-cell-depleted T cells, or PBMCs came the material, which was cDNA or gDNA.

Followed over time, Seattle patients had been enrolled while infection was active. The assay was immunoSEQ multiplex PCR, and TCRdb's table has in-frame clones only and misses some. The table lists approximately 300,000 clones, around 90% of them singletons. This CDR3 region has 12 residues. With 4 bases removed from V and 3 bases from J, the gap between germline ends came to 10 bases. Germline V gives CDR1 GTSNPN, CDR2 SVGIG (reference sequence). The chain links TRBV30 to TRBJ2-7; a weak D match, TRBD1 (5 bases). The source material was peripheral blood. The clonotype was recovered from a woman aged 30 to 39 with COVID-19, enrolled during active disease. CDR3 loop: CAWKGAGYEQYF. The CDR3 DNA follows: TGTGCCTGGAAAGGGGCTGGCTACGAGCAGTACTTC. The entire variable domain, with the rest obtained from reference TRBV30 and TRBJ2-7, is as follows: SQTIHQWPATLVQPVGSPLSLECTVEGTSNPNLYWYRQAAGRGLQLLFYSVGIGQISSEVPQNLSASRPQDRQFILSSKKLLLSDSGFYLCAWKGAGYEQYFGPGTRLTVT.